These 32 T cell receptor beta chains were all obtained from the same sample, sequenced in a study of T-cell memory formation after mild COVID-19. TCRdb redid the calling of the 5' RACE reads with MiXCR, one entry per CDR3 protein. The repertoire holds 400,000 to 550,000 distinct CDR3 sequences, with approximately 23% as singletons. The specimen sequenced was PBMCs or a T cell subset sorted from them (not recorded which). The origin of the receptors is an adult woman who had mild COVID-19 (a few samples of this study predate the infection). Cell type and time point are not known.

On this clonotype itself: A junction boundary mismatches the germline segment, possibly from a read error. V gene TRBV7-7 combines with J gene TRBJ2-3; TRBD2 agrees at 7 bases. Germline CDR1 SSHAT, CDR2 FNYEAQ (reference sequence). This CDR3 contains 13 residues. In DNA form, the CDR3 reads TGTGCTAGCAGCTTCTTGGGAGGGGATACGCAGTATTTT. Its translation is CASSFLGGDTQYF.

This clonotype has just a few counts. The chain joins TRBV2 to TRBJ2-7; 7 nucleotides agree with TRBD1. Germline V CDR1 and CDR2: SNHLY, FYNNEI. The CDR3 loop spans 14 amino acids. V gave up 9 bases and J gave up 0 bases; unmatched junction bases: 8. The CDR3 protein is CASSTGRPSYEQYF. The CDR3 nucleotides read TGTGCCAGTTCGACAGGGCGACCCTCCTACGAGCAGTACTTC.

This rearrangement joins TRBV29-1 to TRBJ2-1, with 10 nucleotides matching TRBD2. The CDR3 is made up of 14 amino acids. Trimming removed 1 base from V and 7 bases from J; junction bases left unmatched: 4. The germline gives CDR1 SQVTM, CDR2 ANQGSEA. The CDR3 nucleotides are TGCAGCGTTGAAGGGCTAGCGGGAGTTAATGAGCAGTTCTTC. Protein sequence: CSVEGLAGVNEQFF.

This clonotype was detected ten times or more. The V and J genes are TRBV2 and TRBJ1-1; D not certain. CDR1 is SNHLY and CDR2 is FYNNEI in the germline V gene. The ends were cut back, 6 bases at V and 6 bases at J, with 8 bases in the middle. The CDR3 length is 11 residues. Here the CDR3 DNA reads TGTGCCAGCAGGGCTTCGTCTGAAGCTTTCTTT. Translation gives CASRASSEAFF. Looking up the rest from reference TRBV2 and TRBJ1-1 gives the full variable domain: EPEVTQTPSHQVTQMGQEVILRCVPISNHLYFYWYRQILGQKVEFLVSFYNNEISEKSEIFDDQFSVERPDGSNFTLKIRSTKLEDSAMYFCASRASSEAFFGQGTRLTVV.

This clonotype was observed a handful of times. The chain combines TRBV7-6 with TRBJ2-7; 7 bases agree with TRBD2. Germline trimming cut 2 bases from V and 3 bases from J; bases unmatched to any gene: 7. Germline V lookup: CDR1 SGHVS, CDR2 FNYEAQ. The CDR3 consists of 15 residues. The CDR3 here is CASSLYSGQGYEQYF. The DNA for the CDR3 is TGTGCCAGCAGCTTATATAGCGGGCAGGGCTACGAGCAGTACTTC.

This clonotype has more than one count but fewer than ten. This chain uses TRBV30 with TRBJ2-3; D might be TRBD2 (5 bases). V was clipped by 3 bases and J by 4 bases, with 8 bases between them. Germline V gene sequence: CDR1 GTSNPN, CDR2 SVGIG (reference sequence). The CDR3 contains 12 residues. CDR3 sequence: CAWSGGADTQYF. The CDR3 DNA is TGTGCCTGGAGCGGAGGCGCAGATACGCAGTATTTT.

The J gene is TRBJ2-6, the V gene TRBV7-3, with 7 bases fitting TRBD1. This CDR3 has 20 amino acids. From germline, CDR1 is SGHTA and CDR2 FQGTGA. After removal of 3 bases from V and 0 bases from J, the junction contained 14 bases not matched to a gene. CDR3 in DNA: TGTGCCAGCAGCTTTTGGGCTCCGGGACAGCCTCACTCTGGGGCCAACGTCCTGACTTTC. This sequence encodes CASSFWAPGQPHSGANVLTF.

The rearrangement joins TRBV11-2 to TRBJ1-1; 9 nucleotides agree with TRBD1. CDR3 length: 15 residues. Losses at the gene ends were 5 bases for V and 5 bases for J; bases not matched to a gene: 9. Per germline, CDR1 SGHAT and CDR2 FQNNGV. CDR3: CASSPRTGAKTEAFF. CDR3 nucleotide sequence: TGTGCCAGCAGCCCACGGACAGGGGCGAAAACTGAAGCTTTCTTT.

The chain uses TRBV4-2 and TRBJ2-7, with a tentative D call TRBD2 (5 bases). Trimming removed 0 bases from V and 2 bases from J, with 11 bases in between. Germline V CDR1 and CDR2: LGHNA, YNFKEQ. CDR3 size: 15 residues. The CDR3 DNA sequence: TGTGCCAGCAGCCAAGAACGGGAAATGACCTACGAGCAGTACTTC. This sequence encodes CASSQEREMTYEQYF.

This clonotype was detected many times. This chain connects TRBV7-2 to TRBJ2-1; no clear D. The CDR3 loop spans 13 amino acids. V was clipped by 4 bases and J by 5 bases, with 9 bases between them. CDR1 is SGHTA, CDR2 FQGNSA, per germline. This CDR3 reads CASSSPMHNEQFF. Here the CDR3 DNA reads TGTGCCAGCAGCTCCCCGATGCACAATGAGCAGTTCTTC.

The chain combines TRBV5-1 with TRBJ2-2; 9 bases fit TRBD1. Germline loops: CDR1 SGHRS, CDR2 YFSETQ. The CDR3 spans 14 residues. J was trimmed by 6 bases and V by 2 bases; bases with no gene match: 2. DNA of the CDR3: TGCGCCAGCAGCTTACACAGGGGGCCCGGGGAGCTGTTTTTT. This codes for CASSLHRGPGELFF.

V usage is TRBV2 and J usage is TRBJ2-3; 11 nucleotides match TRBD2. With V trimmed by 5 bases and J by 3 bases, 7 bases remained unmatched. The CDR3 runs 16 residues. The germline V gene encodes CDR1 SNHLY and CDR2 FYNNEI. The CDR3 nucleotides are TGTGCCAGCAGTTCGAAGGGACTAGCGGCTACAGATACGCAGTATTTT. This sequence encodes CASSSKGLAATDTQYF.

The rearrangement uses TRBV29-1 and TRBJ1-1; the match to TRBD1 covers 8 bases. The CDR3 totals 11 residues. V shed 0 bases, J shed 12 bases, and the junction held 3 bases outside the gene matches. Germline CDR1 SQVTM, CDR2 ANQGSEA. CDR3: CSVEDTGGTFF. For the CDR3, the DNA is TGCAGCGTTGAAGACACAGGGGGGACTTTCTTT. The entire variable domain, with the rest obtained from reference TRBV29-1 and TRBJ1-1, is as follows: SAVISQKPSRDICQRGTSLTIQCQVDSQVTMMFWYRQQPGQSLTLIATANQGSEATYESGFVIDKFPISRPNLTFSTLTVSNMSPEDSSIYLCSVEDTGGTFFGQGTRLTVV.

V and J are TRBV2 and TRBJ1-5; the D gene is possibly TRBD1 (5 bases). CDR3 length: 15 residues. V was clipped by 1 base and J by 4 bases, with 11 bases between them. Germline-derived CDR1 and CDR2 are SNHLY and FYNNEI. The CDR3 DNA sequence: TGTGCCAGCAGTGAAGTCAGGGTAGGGAATCAGCCCCAGCATTTT. Translated: CASSEVRVGNQPQHF. Complete variable domain (other parts from reference TRBV2 and TRBJ1-5): EPEVTQTPSHQVTQMGQEVILRCVPISNHLYFYWYRQILGQKVEFLVSFYNNEISEKSEIFDDQFSVERPDGSNFTLKIRSTKLEDSAMYFCASSEVRVGNQPQHFGDGTRLSIL.

The CDR3 loop is CASSQTGTTNEQFF. The CDR3 DNA reads as TGTGCCAGCTCGCAGACCGGGACTACCAATGAGCAGTTCTTC. V usage is TRBV18 and J usage is TRBJ2-1; 7 bases are a match to TRBD2. After removal of 6 bases from V and 6 bases from J, the junction contained 8 bases not matched to a gene. CDR1 KGHSH and CDR2 LQKENI come from the germline V gene. This CDR3 region has 14 residues. The full variable domain, rest sourced from reference TRBV18 and TRBJ2-1, is NAGVMQNPRHLVRRRGQEARLRCSPMKGHSHVYWYRQLPEEGLKFMVYLQKENIIDESGMPKERFSAEFPKEGPSILRIQQVVRGDSAAYFCASSQTGTTNEQFFGPGTRLTVL.

This clonotype has at least ten counts. The genes are TRBV4-1 and TRBJ2-1; D may match TRBD1 or TRBD2 (6 bases each). Trimming pared 4 bases from V and 5 bases from J, leaving 18 bases between. The CDR3 is made up of 16 amino acids. CDR1 and CDR2 (germline): MGHRA, YSYEKL. CDR3 in amino acids: CASSPQPGAKDNEQFF. In DNA, the CDR3 is TGCGCCAGCAGCCCACAGCCGGGGGCGAAAGACAATGAGCAGTTCTTC.

V gene TRBV12-3 or TRBV12-4 combines with J gene TRBJ2-7; 7 bases fit TRBD1. CDR3 length: 14 amino acids. V was clipped by 6 bases and J by 0 bases; unmatched bases: 5. The CDR3 here is CASRDDRASYEQYF. CDR3 DNA sequence: TGTGCCAGCAGAGATGACAGGGCCTCCTACGAGCAGTACTTC.

This clonotype has a count of ten or more. The chain employs TRBV4-3 and TRBJ2-5, with 7 nucleotides matching TRBD2. J lost 5 bases, V lost 3 bases, and 6 bases had no gene match. Germline V gene lookup returns CDR1 LGHNA and CDR2 YSLEER. CDR3 length: 14 amino acids. The CDR3 DNA is TGCGCCAGCAGCCAGAGAGGCGGGAGCGAGACCCAGTACTTC. As protein: CASSQRGGSETQYF.

The chain carries TRBV2 and TRBJ2-2; tentative D call: TRBD1 (6 bases). The V and J ends lost 5 bases and 7 bases respectively, with 11 bases between them. The CDR3 contains 13 residues. Germline V gives CDR1 SNHLY, CDR2 FYNNEI. In DNA form, the CDR3 reads TGTGCCAGCAGTCGAGCGGACAGCGGGGAGCTGTTTTTT. This encodes CASSRADSGELFF.

The sample holds a few counts of this clonotype. The rearrangement uses TRBV20-1 and TRBJ2-2, with D uncertain. The CDR3 covers 16 residues. V lost 0 bases and J lost 1, with 12 bases in between. Looked up from germline, CDR1 is DFQATT and CDR2 is SNEGSKA (reference sequence). The CDR3 DNA reads TGCAGTGCTAGAGATCTCCGGGCTTTGAACACCGGGGAGCTGTTTTTT. This translates into CSARDLRALNTGELFF.

This clonotype has a handful of counts. The CDR3 here is CASSLHDRGWDYGYTF. The CDR3, as DNA: TGTGCCAGCAGCCTCCATGACAGGGGATGGGACTATGGCTACACCTTC. V and J are TRBV9 and TRBJ1-2; 8 bases agree with TRBD1. The ends lost 4 bases at V and 3 bases at J; junction bases unmatched: 11. The CDR3 consists of 16 residues. The germline V gene has CDR1 SGDLS and CDR2 YYNGEE. Combining the CDR3 with reference TRBV9 and TRBJ1-2 gives the whole variable domain DSGVTQTPKHLITATGQRVTLRCSPRSGDLSVYWYQQSLDQGLQFLIQYYNGEERAKGNILERFSAQQFPDLHSELNLSSLELGDSALYFCASSLHDRGWDYGYTFGSGTRLTVV.

This clonotype was picked up a small number of times. The V call is TRBV12-3 or TRBV12-4, the J call TRBJ2-7; D is undetermined. Trimming shortened V by 5 bases and J by 3 bases, and 11 bases separated the two germline ends. The CDR3 contains 13 residues. The CDR3 region has the DNA TGTGCCAGCAGTCCGGCGGAAGTCTACGAGCAGTACTTC. Protein product: CASSPAEVYEQYF.

This clonotype was seen at least ten times. V gene TRBV12-3 or TRBV12-4 combines with J gene TRBJ2-1, with 13 bases aligning to TRBD2. The trim removed 6 bases at V and 7 bases at J, leaving 6 bases unmatched. There are 15 residues in the CDR3. Here the CDR3 DNA reads TGTGCCAGCAGCCGACTAGCGGGAGGAAGAAATGAGCAGTTCTTC. It yields the protein CASSRLAGGRNEQFF.

This clonotype was seen a handful of times. The chain is built from TRBV24-1 and TRBJ2-2, with D perhaps matching TRBD1 or TRBD2 (5 bases each). The CDR3 loop spans 14 amino acids. V gave up 7 bases and J gave up 2 bases, with 10 bases separating them. CDR1 is KGHDR, CDR2 SFDVKD, per germline. The CDR3 DNA is TGTGCCACCAGACCGGGACCCAACACCGGGGAGCTGTTTTTT. It specifies CATRPGPNTGELFF.

This clonotype appeared many times. The genes are TRBV20-1 and TRBJ2-7; D is possibly TRBD1 (6 bases). CDR3 length: 13 amino acids. Trimming shortened V by 0 bases and J by 4 bases, and 10 bases separated the two germline ends. Germline CDR1 reads DFQATT; CDR2 reads SNEGSKA (reference sequence). CDR3 sequence: CSARDDRLYEQYF. The CDR3 nucleotides read TGCAGTGCTAGAGATGACAGGCTATACGAGCAGTACTTC.

J is TRBJ1-6 and V is TRBV10-3, with 7 bases matching TRBD1. Germline CDR1 reads ENHRY; CDR2 reads SYGVKD. The CDR3 has 15 amino acids. V was pared by 2 bases and J by 4 bases, with 2 bases of the junction left unmatched. The CDR3 here is CAISETGEYNSPLHF. The CDR3 bases are TGTGCCATCAGTGAGACAGGGGAGTATAATTCACCCCTCCACTTT.

The V gene is TRBV24-1, the J gene TRBJ2-7; 13 bases fit TRBD2. The CDR3 is 15 residues long. Germline CDR1 is KGHDR and CDR2 is SFDVKD. Trimming cost V 5 bases and J 2 bases; bases outside gene matches: 2. DNA for the CDR3: TGTGCCACCAGTGGAGGGACTAGCGGGACCTACGAGCAGTACTTC. It codes for CATSGGTSGTYEQYF.

V usage is TRBV29-1 and J usage is TRBJ2-7, with TRBD1 matching over 7 bases. This CDR3 has 15 residues. Germline V CDR1 and CDR2: SQVTM, ANQGSEA. With 6 bases clipped from V and 2 bases from J, the junction kept 13 bases outside the gene matches. CDR3 loop: CSVAGGPRHPYEQYF. For the CDR3, the DNA is TGCAGCGTCGCAGGGGGTCCCCGCCATCCCTACGAGCAGTACTTC.

V and J are TRBV2 and TRBJ2-2; D is ambiguous. V dropped 4 bases and J dropped 2 bases, with 8 bases sitting between them. The CDR3 extends over 14 amino acids. Per germline, CDR1 SNHLY and CDR2 FYNNEI. The chain's CDR3 is CASSGQRNTGELFF. As DNA, the CDR3 is TGTGCCAGCAGTGGTCAGAGAAACACCGGGGAGCTGTTTTTT.

A few counts support this clonotype. The genes are TRBV2 and TRBJ2-2; a possible D gene is TRBD2 (6 bases). Per the germline V gene, CDR1 is SNHLY and CDR2 is FYNNEI. The CDR3 is made up of 14 amino acids. The ends were cut back, 5 bases at V and 7 bases at J, with 14 bases in the middle. CDR3 residues: CASSRNTGDGELFF. CDR3 nucleotide sequence: TGTGCCAGCAGTCGAAACACGGGGGACGGGGAGCTGTTTTTT.

The sample holds a few counts of this clonotype. The rearrangement uses TRBV27 and TRBJ2-7; D is possibly TRBD1 or TRBD2 (5 bases each). The length of the CDR3 is 14 residues. V lost 2 bases, J lost 5 bases, and 13 bases lay in between. Per germline, CDR1 MNHEY and CDR2 SMNVEV (reference sequence). CDR3 loop: CASSLQGASHEQYF. Here the CDR3 DNA reads TGTGCCAGCAGTTTACAGGGAGCTTCCCACGAGCAGTACTTC.

The chain links TRBV3-1 to TRBJ2-5; 8 bases align to TRBD1. V dropped 3 bases and J dropped 5; count of bases not matched to a gene: 8. The germline V gene has CDR1 LGHDT and CDR2 YNNKEL (reference sequence). CDR3 length: 15 amino acids. The CDR3 nucleotides are TGTGCCAGCAGCCAGGCTGGACAGGGTAGGGAGACCCAGTACTTC. Protein sequence: CASSQAGQGRETQYF.